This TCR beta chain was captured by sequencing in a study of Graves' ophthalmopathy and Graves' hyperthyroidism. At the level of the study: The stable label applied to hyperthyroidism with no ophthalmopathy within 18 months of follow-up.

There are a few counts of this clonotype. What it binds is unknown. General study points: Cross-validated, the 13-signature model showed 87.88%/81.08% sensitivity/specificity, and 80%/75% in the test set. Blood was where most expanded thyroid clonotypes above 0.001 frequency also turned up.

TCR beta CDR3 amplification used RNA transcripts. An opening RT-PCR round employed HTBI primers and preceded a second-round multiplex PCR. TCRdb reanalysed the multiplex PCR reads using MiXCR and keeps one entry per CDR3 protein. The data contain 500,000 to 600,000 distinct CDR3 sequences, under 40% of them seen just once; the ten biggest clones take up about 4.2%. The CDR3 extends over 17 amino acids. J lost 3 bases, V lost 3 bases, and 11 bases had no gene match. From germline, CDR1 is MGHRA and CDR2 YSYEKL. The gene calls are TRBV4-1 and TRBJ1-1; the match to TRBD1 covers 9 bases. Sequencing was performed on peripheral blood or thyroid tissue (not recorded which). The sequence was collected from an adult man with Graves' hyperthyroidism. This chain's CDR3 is CASSHLLRDRVDTEAFF. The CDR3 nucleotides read TGCGCCAGCAGCCACCTACTCCGGGACAGGGTGGACACTGAAGCTTTCTTT.